The rows below give T cell receptor beta chains drawn from one sample of a study of regulatory T cells in long-lasting Graves disease. In TCRdb, the multiplex PCR reads were re-called with MiXCR into one record per CDR3 protein. This table has hundreds of thousands of distinct CDR3 sequences, 16% appearing once. The same sample was also studied in work on T cells in Graves' hyperthyroidism and ophthalmopathy.

Sequenced here: peripheral blood mononuclear cells (PBMCs), sampled at new diagnosis, from a patient treated with antithyroid drugs. Source of these receptors: a woman in her thirties with Graves disease. CDR3s include the opening cysteine and the closing phenylalanine or tryptophan. The order of the fields is clone size, V gene, J gene, D gene, CDR3 protein, CDR3 DNA. The D gene is left open where the match is weak. Not all rows give a size; the values are once, few, many and, for expanded clones, a class.

few,TRBV7-6,TRBJ1-2,.,CASSANQGFGYTF,TGTGCCAGCAGCGCCAATCAGGGGTTTGGCTACACCTTC
many,TRBV28,TRBJ2-7,.,CASRPSPGEQYF,TGTGCCAGCAGACCATCTCCGGGGGAGCAGTACTTC
many,TRBV2,TRBJ1-2,.,CASLRDGYGYTF,TGTGCCAGCCTCCGAGACGGCTATGGCTACACCTTC
.,TRBV30,TRBJ1-2,.,CAWRSYETGGGGYTF,TGTGCCTGGAGGAGCTATGAGACAGGCGGTGGTGGCTACACCTTC
few,TRBV20-1,TRBJ2-1,TRBD2,CSASFAGARNEQFF,TGCAGTGCTAGCTTTGCGGGAGCCAGGAATGAGCAGTTCTTC
few,TRBV11-2,TRBJ2-5,.,CASSRNLQFSQETQYF,TGTGCCAGCAGCCGAAACCTCCAGTTTTCTCAAGAGACCCAGTACTTC
.,TRBV12-3/TRBV12-4,TRBJ2-1,.,CASSRGHGNEQFF,TGTGCCAGCAGTCGGGGGCACGGCAATGAGCAGTTCTTC
many,TRBV6-1,TRBJ2-6,.,CASSEVGRSGANVLTF,TGTGCCAGCAGTGAAGTGGGGCGCTCTGGGGCCAACGTCCTGACTTTC
many,TRBV18,TRBJ1-1,.,CASSPTPGNTEAFF,TGCGCCAGCAGCCCTACCCCAGGAAACACTGAAGCTTTCTTT
many,TRBV27,TRBJ2-1,.,CASSPAAVSSYNEQFF,TGTGCCAGCAGTCCAGCGGCGGTAAGCTCCTACAATGAGCAGTTCTTC
many,TRBV28,TRBJ2-7,TRBD1,CASSSSGTGLREQYF,TGTGCCAGCAGCTCATCCGGGACAGGGTTGCGGGAGCAGTACTTC
.,TRBV4-1,TRBJ1-4,.,CASSQDRVGKLSF,TGCGCCAGCAGCCAAGATAGGGTAGGGAAACTGTCTTTT
.,TRBV30,TRBJ1-5,.,CAWSAGLTPQHF,TGTGCCTGGAGTGCGGGGTTAACGCCCCAGCATTTT
many,TRBV6-2/TRBV6-3,TRBJ2-3,TRBD1,CASSYRQGGTDTQYF,TGTGCCAGCAGTTATAGGCAGGGGGGCACAGATACGCAGTATTTT
few,TRBV9,TRBJ2-1,.,CASSEDQPYNEQFF,TGTGCCAGCAGCGAGGACCAACCCTACAATGAGCAGTTCTTC
few,TRBV5-6,TRBJ2-5,.,CASSLAWQGRETQYF,TGTGCCAGCAGCTTGGCCTGGCAGGGAAGGGAGACCCAGTACTTC
few,TRBV18,TRBJ1-1,TRBD1,CASSPNTGGTEAFF,TGTGCCAGCTCACCAAACACAGGGGGGACTGAAGCTTTCTTT
once,TRBV19,TRBJ2-1,.,CASGGDTSYNEQFF,TGTGCCAGTGGTGGGGACACCTCCTACAATGAGCAGTTCTTC
.,TRBV28,TRBJ2-1,.,CASSLVAWAYNEQFF,TGTGCCAGCAGTCTCGTAGCATGGGCTTACAATGAGCAGTTCTTC
few,TRBV27,TRBJ1-5,TRBD1,CASRPGQGLGQPQHF,TGTGCCAGCAGGCCGGGACAGGGTTTAGGTCAGCCCCAGCATTTT
few,TRBV5-5,TRBJ2-6,TRBD2,CASSQDPVTSGRTLGAGANVLTF,TGTGCCAGCAGCCAAGATCCCGTGACTAGCGGGAGAACATTAGGGGCTGGGGCCAACGTCCTGACTTTC
few,TRBV27,TRBJ2-1,TRBD2,CASSSPLVAGFINEQFF,TGTGCCAGCAGTTCCCCTCTTGTAGCGGGATTTATAAATGAGCAGTTCTTC
many,TRBV12-3/TRBV12-4,TRBJ1-1,.,CASSPQGGFTEAFF,TGTGCCAGCAGTCCACAGGGAGGGTTCACTGAAGCTTTCTTT
many,TRBV27,TRBJ1-1,TRBD1,CASRTGTGVAEAFF,TGTGCCAGCAGAACCGGGACAGGGGTGGCTGAAGCTTTCTTT
few,TRBV29-1,TRBJ1-1,.,CSVDAGTNTEAFF,TGCAGCGTTGATGCAGGCACGAACACTGAAGCTTTCTTT
.,TRBV29-1,TRBJ2-2,.,CSVRFPAGGTQNTGELFF,TGCAGCGTTAGGTTCCCGGCCGGGGGGACACAGAACACCGGGGAGCTGTTTTTT
many,TRBV6-2/TRBV6-3,TRBJ2-5,TRBD2,CASRAGTSVETQYF,TGTGCCAGCAGGGCCGGGACTAGCGTAGAGACCCAGTACTTC
many,TRBV12-3/TRBV12-4,TRBJ2-2,.,CASSFRGPSNTGELFF,TGTGCCAGCAGTTTTCGGGGGCCTTCGAACACCGGGGAGCTGTTTTTT
few,TRBV3-1,TRBJ1-6,.,CASSSVYNSPLHF,TGTGCCAGCAGCTCCGTCTATAATTCACCCCTCCACTTT
many,TRBV27,TRBJ1-3,.,CASSPLGRGNTIYF,TGTGCCAGCAGCCCTCTGGGTAGGGGAAACACCATATATTTT
few,TRBV18,TRBJ2-5,TRBD1,CASSPLDRGGETQYF,TGTGCCAGCTCACCGCTTGACAGGGGAGGAGAGACCCAGTACTTC
many,TRBV2,TRBJ1-2,TRBD1,CASRGGTGSNYGYTF,TGTGCCAGCAGGGGAGGGACAGGGTCAAACTATGGCTACACCTTC
few,TRBV6-1,TRBJ1-4,TRBD1,CASRHRGSIEKLFF,TGTGCCAGCAGGCACAGGGGATCCATTGAAAAACTGTTTTTT
many,TRBV29-1,TRBJ1-1,.,CSVVVITGTEAFF,TGCAGCGTTGTCGTGATAACGGGAACTGAAGCTTTCTTT
many,TRBV28,TRBJ1-2,.,CASRVGGGTLFYGYTF,TGTGCCAGCAGAGTAGGCGGGGGCACCCTCTTCTATGGCTACACCTTC
.,TRBV20-1,TRBJ1-3,.,CSASSGAGNTIYF,TGCAGTGCTAGCTCGGGAGCTGGAAACACCATATATTTT
many,TRBV6-1,TRBJ2-1,TRBD2,CASSSPWTSDNEQFF,TGTGCCAGCAGTTCCCCCTGGACTAGCGACAATGAGCAGTTCTTC
many,TRBV27,TRBJ2-1,.,CASSPRGHNGEQFF,TGTGCCAGCAGCCCCCGGGGACATAATGGTGAGCAGTTCTTC
.,TRBV30,TRBJ2-1,TRBD2,CAWDSGLGSYNEQFF,TGTGCCTGGGATAGCGGGCTCGGCTCCTACAATGAGCAGTTCTTC